The source of this TCR beta chain is a study of shared clonotypes between healthy human individuals (dated by TCRdb to 2018 to 2020). In the study overall: A couple of women and three men aged 18 to 49 years were included in the cohort. For each donor, CD4 naive and CD4 memory were each given three plates, CD8 naive was given two plates, and CD8 memory was given one plate. The study deeply sequenced blood TCR repertoires of several healthy adults to estimate repertoire size and the extent of clonotype sharing between individuals. To increase sequencing depth and limit assay-specific biases, different laboratories used diverse techniques to prepare libraries and sequence TCR repertoires. Per donor, leukapheresis produced somewhere between about 0.94 and 9 billion PBMCs.

What the authors observed across the whole study: The small number of donors limited the genetic and exposure-history diversity represented. About 4.5% of naive CD4, 3.5% of naive CD8, around 2.3% of memory CD4, and 0.4% of memory CD8 clonotypes were shared across a handful of donors. Sampling was restricted to blood, and TCR repertoires in tissues likely differ from the TCR repertoires found in blood. Clonotypes shared by all four sorted-subset donors showed higher generation probabilities than non-shared clonotypes. Based on pairwise subsampling, the degree of clonotype sharing among donors was expected to be affected by sequencing depth. Incomplete sequencing was indicated by rarefaction of sorted-subset datasets, despite the large sequencing depth. Naive subsets generally had larger estimated clonotype richness than memory subsets.

This clone was detected only once. There is no known antigen for this receptor. Base qualities are not recorded, but no much larger clone differs from it by a single base. CDR1 MDHEN and CDR2 SYDVKM are derived from the germline V gene. V is reduced by 4 bases and J by 5 bases, leaving a spacing of 17 bases between them. The CDR3 contains 15 residues, cysteine and phenylalanine counted. The retained sequence is limited to the CDR3, 45 bases, with the frame set at the first base. CD8 naive samples were obtained by positive selection for CCR7 among CD45RO-negative cells, yielding a CD45RA+CCR7+ population from which TemRA cells were excluded. Donors were healthy HIV-negative adults with no recently reported acute infections or vaccinations. Every donor was a Caucasian adult living in Nashville, Tennessee, USA. Blood was collected by leukapheresis, and PBMCs were isolated by Ficoll-Histopaque density gradient centrifugation and then cryopreserved in liquid nitrogen vapor phase. Analytical flow cytometry was used to check the purity and quantity of each magnetically sorted T cell population. Genomic DNA was isolated from every sorted fraction and measured by UV absorbance on a Nanodrop 2000c.

Using the deep immunoSEQ assay, multiplex PCR amplified TCR CDR3 regions from genomic DNA. Extracted genomic DNA from each cell subset was spread evenly across all wells of several immunoSEQ 96-well plates, with each plate serving as a replicate. Each replicate PCR for sorted subsets received about 210 ng genomic DNA, equal to roughly 30,000 T cell genomes. The purified libraries were quantified using a Qubit 3.0 fluorometer, sized with a Bioanalyzer 2100, and then quantified again using the KAPA Library Quantification kit. Each immunoSEQ 96-well plate was sequenced on its own single-read 150-cycle Illumina NextSeq 550 flow cell. Regarding the original processing steps: Because the immunoSEQ output included only junctional sequences and no quality scores, the filtering could not be the same as the filtering used for full-length reads. To assign V/J genes and CDR3, sequences were annotated against IMGT germline references using PyIR, a Python wrapper for IgBLAST v1.9. Reads were filtered out if the reads had weak V/J assignments (E-value above 1e-6), no CDR3, stop codons, out-of-frame junctions, or ambiguous translated residues. V3J clonotypes were defined by identical inferred V gene, J gene, and CDR3 amino acid sequence. Percentage overlap between repertoires was computed as shared unique clonotypes divided by the size of the smaller repertoire. Richness of each repertoire was evaluated using RTK rarefaction, the Chao1 estimator, and Recon v2.1 estimates of unobserved clonotypes. Generation probabilities for all TCRbeta clonotypes obtained by the gDNA method from a handful of donors were computed using OLGA. Drawn from immuneACCESS, this table holds only the in-frame rearrangements with V and J called that TCRdb kept. Clones are partly lost; checked studies trace under half to an unresolved V gene and leave the rest unexplained. V, J and clone size reflect that table, while D and trimming were determined from the DNA. This sample has about 1.9 million clones in its table, and over 85% of those were observed once. Clones ranked in the top ten supply under 2% of the sample.

The chain employs TRBV28 and TRBJ1-1; perhaps TRBD1 is the D gene, with 6 bases matching. The sequencing sample was made of naive CD8+ T cells from PBMCs. Interpreted using the paper, the cell subset or site label stands for: CD45RA+CCR7+. This clonotype originated in a man aged 18-30 years in good health. Some clones in this sample may be carry-over from other donors' samples. The DNA sequence reads TGTGCCAGCAGTTGGGGTCGACAGGTTGAGACTGAAGCTTTCTTT. Its product reads: CASSWGRQVETEAFF.